Following are 16 T cell receptor beta chains from one sample sequenced in a study of T cells in Graves' hyperthyroidism and ophthalmopathy. Researchers amplified the TCR beta CDR3 regions from RNA transcripts. Using the HTBI primer set, a first-round RT-PCR was run on the TCR CDR3. TCRdb reprocessed the multiplex PCR reads via MiXCR and lists one record per CDR3 protein. The data contain just over 550,000 distinct CDR3 sequences, under 60% of them singletons. Sequenced sample: peripheral blood or thyroid tissue (not recorded which). The receptor set was obtained from a woman aged 18-35 years with Graves' hyperthyroidism.

This clonotype has a single count. V and J are TRBV7-3 and TRBJ1-3, with D tentatively TRBD1 (5 bases). This CDR3 has 15 residues. Trimming pared 0 bases from V and 7 bases from J, leaving 13 bases between. Germline V lookup: CDR1 SGHTA, CDR2 FQGTGA. The CDR3 region is CASSLTVRTRNTIYF. DNA of the CDR3: TGTGCCAGCAGCTTAACGGTCCGGACACGGAACACCATATATTTT.

In regard to this clonotype: It may be a read error: a sequence one base away is much more abundant. V is TRBV7-2 and J is TRBJ2-7, with D perhaps given as TRBD1 or TRBD2 (5 bases each). Trimming took off 10 bases at V and 6 bases at J, with 19 bases between the two ends. The CDR3 is 13 amino acids. From germline, CDR1 is SGHTA and CDR2 FQGNSA. The CDR3 DNA sequence: TGTGCCACCTCTGTCCCGGGACCTGGCGAGCAGTACTTC. This gives the protein CATSVPGPGEQYF.

The rearrangement links TRBV7-9 to TRBJ2-2; 8 positions match TRBD2. Per the germline V gene, CDR1 is SEHNR and CDR2 is FQNEAQ (reference sequence). The CDR3 is made up of 17 amino acids. The V segment lost 5 bases and the J segment 3 bases; nucleotides outside the gene matches: 11. CDR3 nucleotide sequence: TGTGCCAGCAGCCCCAGTCGCGGGAGGAAGGACACCGGGGAGCTGTTTTTT. Its translation is CASSPSRGRKDTGELFF.

The V and J genes are TRBV7-8 and TRBJ2-7; D might be TRBD2 (7 bases). V gave up 1 base and J gave up 5 bases, with 24 bases separating them. This CDR3 has 18 amino acids. The germline V gene has CDR1 SGHVS and CDR2 FQNEAQ. The CDR3 loop is CASSLGAGMTGGGHEQYF. The CDR3 DNA reads TGTGCCAGCAGCTTAGGAGCGGGAATGACGGGCGGGGGCCACGAGCAGTACTTC.

V usage is TRBV29-1 and J usage is TRBJ1-4; no firm D call. V was shortened by 5 bases and J by 7 bases, with 17 bases between the two germline ends. Looked up from germline, CDR1 is SQVTM and CDR2 is ANQGSEA. CDR3 length: 14 amino acids. CDR3 sequence reads: CSVPGLAGGEKLFF. As DNA, the CDR3 is TGCAGCGTTCCCGGACTAGCGGGAGGTGAAAAACTGTTTTTT.

The chain combines TRBV15 with TRBJ2-4; D is unclear. There are 15 residues in the CDR3. V was shortened by 2 bases and J by 0 bases, with 8 bases between the two germline ends. From germline, CDR1 is LNHNV and CDR2 YYDKDF (reference sequence). CDR3 in DNA: TGTGCCACCAGCAGACCCAGAGCAGCCAAAAACATTCAGTACTTC. Translated, it gives CATSRPRAAKNIQYF. Variable domain in full (rest from reference TRBV15 and TRBJ2-4): DAMVIQNPRYQVTQFGKPVTLSCSQTLNHNVMYWYQQKSSQAPKLLFHYYDKDFNNEADTPDNFQSRRPNTSFCFLDIRSPGLGDTAMYLCATSRPRAAKNIQYFGAGTRLSVL.

The table lists this clonotype with many counts. The chain is built from TRBV2 and TRBJ1-4; the D is unclear. The CDR3 runs 10 residues. V was trimmed by 1 base and J by 9 bases, leaving 0 bases between them. Germline-derived CDR1 and CDR2 are SNHLY and FYNNEI. The CDR3 is CASSEEKLFF. DNA for the CDR3: TGTGCCAGCAGTGAAGAAAAACTGTTTTTT.

The chain combines TRBV10-3 with TRBJ2-7, with no clear D. This CDR3 region has 12 residues. Germline CDR1 is ENHRY and CDR2 is SYGVKD. Trimming cost V 10 bases and J 0 bases, with 10 bases left between them. CDR3 loop: CASLRDSYEQYF. In DNA, the CDR3 is TGTGCCAGCCTAAGGGACTCCTACGAGCAGTACTTC.

This clonotype was seen only a few times. V usage is TRBV7-9 and J usage is TRBJ1-1, with TRBD1 as a possible D gene (6 bases). Trimming removed 7 bases from V and 5 bases from J, with 8 bases in between. The CDR3 spans 11 residues. Germline lookup yields CDR1 SEHNR and CDR2 FQNEAQ (reference sequence). The CDR3 nucleotides read TGTGCCAGCATACAGGGAACTGAAGCTTTCTTT. It translates to CASIQGTEAFF.

The chain employs TRBV7-2 and TRBJ1-2; a possible D gene is TRBD1 (5 bases). V lost 6 bases and J 6 bases, leaving 20 bases between the germline ends. Germline V gene data show CDR1 as SGHTA and CDR2 as FQGNSA. This CDR3 comprises 15 residues. CDR3 nucleotide sequence: TGTGCCAGCAGTTACTTCCGAGGGGATGCGGATGGCTACACCTTC. It specifies CASSYFRGDADGYTF. Full variable domain (missing parts from reference TRBV7-2 and TRBJ1-2): GAGVSQSPSNKVTEKGKDVELRCDPISGHTALYWYRQSLGQGLEFLIYFQGNSAPDKSGLPSDRFSAERTGGSVSTLTIQRTQQEDSAVYLCASSYFRGDADGYTFGSGTRLTVV.

In this sample, this clonotype turned up many times. J is TRBJ1-4 and V is TRBV7-2, with D tentatively TRBD1 (5 bases). Per germline, CDR1 SGHTA and CDR2 FQGNSA. V lost 0 bases, J lost 8 bases, and 16 bases lay in between. This CDR3 has 16 amino acids. The CDR3 here is CASSLASRGDWEKLFF. Here the CDR3 DNA reads TGTGCCAGCAGCTTAGCATCAAGGGGCGATTGGGAAAAACTGTTTTTT.

This clonotype appeared once. The chain combines TRBV20-1 with TRBJ1-2, with unresolved D. Germline-derived CDR1 and CDR2 are DFQATT and SNEGSKA (reference sequence). The CDR3 is 17 residues long. Between the trimmed V and J ends, which lost 2 bases and 0 bases, there was a span of 19 bases. CDR3 nucleotide sequence: TGCAGTGCTAGACTACGTATCTCGACGTTAGCTAACTATGGCTACACCTTC. This gives the protein CSARLRISTLANYGYTF.

V and J are TRBV20-1 and TRBJ2-7, with D possibly being TRBD2 (5 bases). This CDR3 is built from 15 residues. V lost 1 base, J lost 2 bases, and 15 bases lay in between. The germline CDR1 and CDR2 sequences are DFQATT and SNEGSKA (reference sequence). Here the CDR3 reads CSARALSGSPYEQYF. CDR3 bases: TGCAGTGCTAGAGCCCTCTCGGGGTCCCCCTACGAGCAGTACTTC.

There are a few counts of this clonotype. This chain connects TRBV19 to TRBJ1-1; D gene uncertain. In germline, CDR1 is LNHDA, CDR2 SQIVND (reference sequence). Between the trimmed V and J ends, which lost 4 bases and 0 bases, there was a span of 12 bases. The CDR3 has 15 residues. The CDR3 DNA sequence: TGTGCCAGTAGTAGCACCAGAGGAATGAACACTGAAGCTTTCTTT. Amino acids: CASSSTRGMNTEAFF.

This clonotype was counted only a few times. The CDR3 region has the DNA TGTGCCAGCAGCCAGGAGTTCTCCTACGAGCAGTACTTC. Its translation: CASSQEFSYEQYF. The chain employs TRBV7-9 and TRBJ2-7; D is undetermined. The CDR3 has 13 amino acids. Trimming stripped 5 bases from V and 0 bases from J, with 8 bases between. Germline V gene data show CDR1 as SEHNR and CDR2 as FQNEAQ (reference sequence).

V usage is TRBV5-1 and J usage is TRBJ1-1; 7 bases are a match to TRBD1. The CDR3 totals 14 residues. Germline assignment: CDR1 SGHRS and CDR2 YFSETQ. J gave up 4 bases and V 7 bases, and 10 bases lay outside the gene matches. The CDR3 DNA follows: TGCGCCAGCCTAAGGGGGCTAGGGGGCACTGAAGCTTTCTTT. Protein sequence: CASLRGLGGTEAFF.